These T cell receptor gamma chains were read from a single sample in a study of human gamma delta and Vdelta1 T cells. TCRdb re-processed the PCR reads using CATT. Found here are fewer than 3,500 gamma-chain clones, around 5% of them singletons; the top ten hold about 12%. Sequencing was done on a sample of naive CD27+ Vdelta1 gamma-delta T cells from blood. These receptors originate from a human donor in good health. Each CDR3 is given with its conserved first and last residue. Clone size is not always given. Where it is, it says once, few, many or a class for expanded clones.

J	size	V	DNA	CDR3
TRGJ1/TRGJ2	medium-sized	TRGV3	TGTGCCACCTACTTTCCGTATAAGAAACTCTTT	CATYFPYKKLF
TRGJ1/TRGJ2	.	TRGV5	TGTGCCACCGGGGGGGCGTATTATAAGAAACTCTTT	CATGGAYYKKLF
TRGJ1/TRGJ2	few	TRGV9	TGTGCCTTGTGGGAGAAGGGGAAGAAACTCTTT	CALWEKGKKLF
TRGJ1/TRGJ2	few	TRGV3	TGTGCCACCTGGGACAGGCGTTTCGATTATAAGAAACTCTTT	CATWDRRFDYKKLF
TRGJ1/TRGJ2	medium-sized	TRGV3	TGTGCCACCTGGGACAGGCCGAAGAAACTCTTT	CATWDRPKKLF
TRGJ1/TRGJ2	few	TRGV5	TGTGCCACCTGGGACAGGCTGGGGGGGAGTTATTATAAGAAACTCTTT	CATWDRLGGSYYKKLF
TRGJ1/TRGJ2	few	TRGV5	TGTGCCACCTGGGACAGGCCCCGAGGGTATAAGAAACTCTTT	CATWDRPRGYKKLF
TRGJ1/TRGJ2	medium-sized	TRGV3	TGTGCCACCTGGGACAGGGGCTATTATAAGAAACTCTTT	CATWDRGYYKKLF
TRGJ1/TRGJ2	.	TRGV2	TGTGCCACCTGGGACGGGAATGGTTATTATAAGAAACTCTTT	CATWDGNGYYKKLF
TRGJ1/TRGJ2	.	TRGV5	TGTGCCACCTGGCCAAATCTATATTATAAGAAACTCTTT	CATWPNLYYKKLF
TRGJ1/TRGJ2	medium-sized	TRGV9	TGTGCCTTGTGGGAGGCCCGTTATTATAAGAAACTCTTT	CALWEARYYKKLF
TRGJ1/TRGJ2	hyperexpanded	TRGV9	TGTGCCTTGTGGGAGGTGCGTAGTTATAAGAAACTCTTT	CALWEVRSYKKLF
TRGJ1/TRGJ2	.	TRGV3	TGTGCCACCTGGGACAAAGGAGGTTATTATAAGAAACTCTTT	CATWDKGGYYKKLF
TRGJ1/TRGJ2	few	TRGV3	TGTGCCACCTGGGACAGGACCTCAGATTATTATAAGAAACTCTTT	CATWDRTSDYYKKLF
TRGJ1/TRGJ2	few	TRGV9	TGTGCCTTGTGGGAGGTTAAGGTTCTATTTTATAAGAAACTCTTT	CALWEVKVLFYKKLF
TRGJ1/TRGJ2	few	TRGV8	TGTGCCACCTGGGATAGGCTACCCTATCATTATTATAAGAAACTCTTT	CATWDRLPYHYYKKLF
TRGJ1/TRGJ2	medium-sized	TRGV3	TGTGCCACCTGGGACAGGTTTTATAAGAAACTCTTT	CATWDRFYKKLF
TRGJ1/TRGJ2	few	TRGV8	TGTGCCACCTGGGATAAGAATTATAAGAAACTCTTT	CATWDKNYKKLF
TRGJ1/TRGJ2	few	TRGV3	TGTGCCACCTGGGACAGGCCCTTTCTAAGATATAAGAAACTCTTT	CATWDRPFLRYKKLF
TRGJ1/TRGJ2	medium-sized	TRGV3	TGTGCCACCTGGGACAGGCGCGGTTATAAGAAACTCTTT	CATWDRRGYKKLF
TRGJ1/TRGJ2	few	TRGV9	TGTGCCTTGCGGGAGGTTTATGGACATTATAAGAAACTCTTT	CALREVYGHYKKLF
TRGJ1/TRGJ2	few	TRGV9	TGTTCCGTGTGGGAGGTGCAAAAACTCTTT	CSVWEVQKLF
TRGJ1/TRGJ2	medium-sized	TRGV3	TGTGCCACCTGGGACAGGCTAGGATATAAGAAACTCTTT	CATWDRLGYKKLF
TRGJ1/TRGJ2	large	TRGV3	TGTGCCACCTGGGACAGGCGATTAAAGTATTATAAGAAACTCTTT	CATWDRRLKYYKKLF
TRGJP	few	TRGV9	TGTGCCTTGTGGGAGGTGTTAGAGTTGGGCAAAAAAATCAAGGTATTT	CALWEVLELGKKIKVF
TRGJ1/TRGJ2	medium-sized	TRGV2	TGTGCCACCTGGGACGGGCGCTTCTGTTATAAGAAACTCTTT	CATWDGRFCYKKLF
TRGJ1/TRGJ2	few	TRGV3	TGTGCCACCTGGGACAGACAAATATATAAGAAGCTCTTT	CATWDRQIYKKLF
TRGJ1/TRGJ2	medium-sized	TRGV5	TGTGCCACCTGGGACAGGCCTGACTATTATAAGAAACTCTTT	CATWDRPDYYKKLF
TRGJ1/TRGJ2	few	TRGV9	TGTGCCTTGTGGCACCCGGGGAATTATTATAAGAAACTCTTT	CALWHPGNYYKKLF
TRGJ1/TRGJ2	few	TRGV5	TGTGCAGCCGGGGGGCGGTATAAGAAACTCTTT	CAAGGRYKKLF
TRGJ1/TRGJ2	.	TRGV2	TGTGCCACCTGGGACGGGCCTCAGAAACTCTTT	CATWDGPQKLF
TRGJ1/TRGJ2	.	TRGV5	TGTGCCACCTGGGACAGGCCGTCGGGGAAACTCTTT	CATWDRPSGKLF
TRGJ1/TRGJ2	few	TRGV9	TGTGCCTTGTGGGAGGTGGTCTTCGGAAAGAAACTCTTT	CALWEVVFGKKLF
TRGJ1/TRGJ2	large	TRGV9	TGTGCCTTGTGGGAGGAGAATTATTATAAGAAACTCTTT	CALWEENYYKKLF
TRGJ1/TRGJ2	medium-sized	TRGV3	TGTGCCACCTGGGACAGGAGGATTTATTATAAGAAACTCTTT	CATWDRRIYYKKLF
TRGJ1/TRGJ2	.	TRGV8	TGTGCCACCTGGGATATTGGTTATAAGAAACTCTTT	CATWDIGYKKLF
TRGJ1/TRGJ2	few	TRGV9	TGTGCCTTGGTGGAGGGTCATGAGAAGAAACTCTTT	CALVEGHEKKLF
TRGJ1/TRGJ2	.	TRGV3	TGTGCCACCTGGGACAGGCTGGGGTACGCTTATTATAAGAAACTCTTT	CATWDRLGYAYYKKLF
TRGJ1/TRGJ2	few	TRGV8	TGTGCCACCTGGGATTCGGGTTATAAGAAACTCTTT	CATWDSGYKKLF
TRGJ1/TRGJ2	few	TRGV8	TGTGCCGCCTGGGCTTATTATAAGAAAATATTT	CAAWAYYKKIF
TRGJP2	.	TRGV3	TGTGCCACCTGGGACAGGCCGAGTACTGATTGGATCAAGACGTTT	CATWDRPSTDWIKTF